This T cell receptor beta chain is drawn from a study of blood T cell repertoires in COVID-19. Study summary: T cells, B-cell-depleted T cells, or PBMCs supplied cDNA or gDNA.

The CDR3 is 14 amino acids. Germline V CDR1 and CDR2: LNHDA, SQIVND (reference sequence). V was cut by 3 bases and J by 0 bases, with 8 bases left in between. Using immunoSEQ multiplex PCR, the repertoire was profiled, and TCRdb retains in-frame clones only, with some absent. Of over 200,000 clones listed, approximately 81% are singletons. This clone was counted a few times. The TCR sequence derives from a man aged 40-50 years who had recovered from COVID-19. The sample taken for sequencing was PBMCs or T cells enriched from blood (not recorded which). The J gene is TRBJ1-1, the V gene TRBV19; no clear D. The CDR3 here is CASSMGQMNTEAFF. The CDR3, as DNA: TGTGCCAGTAGTATGGGCCAAATGAACACTGAAGCTTTCTTT.